This TCR beta chain was observed in a study of T cells after yellow fever vaccination (dated by TCRdb to about 2019). As for the study more broadly: The SMART-Seq v4 Ultra Low Input RNA kit was used to prepare libraries from fractions with low cell numbers. Bulk TCR alpha and beta repertoires were sequenced longitudinally to track T-cell clones before and after primary and booster YFV17D yellow fever vaccination. Two healthy male donors, one aged 18 to 30 and one aged 30 to 39 years, made up the cohort. Bulk PBMC replicates and cell subsets were isolated from blood drawn at multiple timepoints before and after both primary and secondary immunization.

What the treatment or condition label conveys for this sample: live attenuated yellow fever vaccine strain. A standard Ficoll-Paque protocol was used to isolate PBMCs from peripheral blood. CD4 and CD8 T-cell fractions were isolated with Dynabeads CD4 and CD8 positive selection kits. TriZol was used to extract RNA from bulk PBMCs, CD4 and CD8 fractions, and dextramer-positive and dextramer-negative fractions. Points on this clonotype: Its antigen target is currently unknown. No base quality information exists; no much larger clone differs at one position.

Sequencing was carried out with an Illumina NovaSeq 6000. Synthesis of TCR cDNA relied on 5'RACE template switching, a step that introduced a universal primer site along with unique molecular identifiers. cDNA synthesis was primed from both the TCR alpha and TCR beta constant segments. Library amplification involved two PCR steps, and the second step added sample barcodes and sequencing adapters. Sequencing of libraries was performed on Illumina HiSeq 2500 (2x100 bp) or NovaSeq (2x150 bp). For the original study's pipeline: MIGEC was used to demultiplex reads and collapse the reads into UMI consensus sequences, and MiXCR was used for V(D)J alignment. Clonotypes responding to the vaccine were identified with edgeR on replicate PBMC samples, with the criteria of FDR below 0.01 and a log2 fold change above 5 up to day 15. Each bulk clonotype was labeled CD4 or CD8 based on which sequenced repertoire, CD4 or CD8, contained the clonotype at higher abundance. The public reads were reanalyzed by TCRdb: fastp trimming at Q25, MiXCR alignment, in-frame beta chains only. Entries that share a CDR3 protein sequence are merged under the most common genes and DNA. The V and J calls were determined by TCRdb, not by the authors. Within this sample are 150,000 to 200,000 distinct CDR3 sequences, with roughly 9.6% of them counted one time only. Less than 40% of the sample lies in the top ten.

Sequences MNHNY (CDR1) and SVGAGI (CDR2) are obtained from the germline V gene (reference sequence). CDR3 length: 13 amino acids, cysteine to valine. Only the CDR3 portion is preserved as DNA: 39 bases, with reading frame beginning at the first base. The germline V and J ends show losses of 4 bases and 3 bases respectively, and no gene match explains 3 bases of the junction. Overall results and qualifications from the work: The secondary T-cell response was found to be weaker but faster than the primary response, with a peak reached on day 5 rather than on day 15. A small share of clonotypes occurred in both CD4 and CD8 compartments, likely arising from convergent recombination. Most clones expanded after primary vaccination were re-detected after the booster (almost 97% of CD4 and 88% of CD8), suggesting broad memory maintenance. Only a couple of donors were included in the study, so the extent to which the findings can be generalized is limited. Computational filtering was needed because FACS-sorted repertoires could contain abundant contaminating clonotypes from the bulk population.

The material sequenced was CD8+ T cells sorted from PBMCs, taken 15 days after the yellow fever booster vaccination. This clonotype was obtained from a man between 18 and 35 years old who received the YFV17D yellow fever vaccine. This receptor chain uses TRBV6-6 and TRBJ2-7; 7 bases in the middle match TRBD1. Here the CDR3 is given as CASSWDRYYEQYV. In nucleotides, the sequence is TGTGCCAGCAGTTGGGACAGATACTACGAGCAGTACGTC.